The rows below give T cell receptor beta chains drawn from one sample of a study of shared clonotypes between healthy human individuals. The method was immunoSEQ multiplex PCR; TCRdb's version includes in-frame clones alone and lacks a portion of them. The sample lists 2 million to 3 million clones; around 94% were seen once. Sequencing was carried out using naive CD4+ T cells sorted from blood. The receptors come from a man younger than 35 in good health. Each CDR3 is given with its conserved first and last residue. Fields, in order: clone size, V gene, D gene, CDR3 length, J gene, CDR3 protein, CDR3 DNA. D genes are given only for firm matches. Size values are once, few and many counts, or a class for expanded clones, and some rows have none.

size: -; V: TRBV18; D: -; length: 11; J: TRBJ2-5; CDR3: CASSPLGTQYF; DNA: TGTGCCAGCTCACCATTGGGGACCCAGTACTTC
size: -; V: TRBV5-1; D: -; length: 15; J: TRBJ2-6; CDR3: CASSFAGSGANVLTF; DNA: TGCGCCAGCAGCTTCGCCGGCTCTGGGGCCAACGTCCTGACTTTC
size: -; V: TRBV5-8; D: TRBD2; length: 16; J: TRBJ2-1; CDR3: CASSLYLLRGGNEQFF; DNA: TGTGCCAGCAGCTTGTACCTTTTGCGGGGGGGCAATGAGCAGTTCTTC
size: -; V: TRBV5-1; D: TRBD1; length: 16; J: TRBJ1-3; CDR3: CASSLAGQNSGNTIYF; DNA: TGCGCCAGCAGCTTGGCGGGACAGAACTCTGGAAACACCATATATTTT
size: -; V: TRBV7-2; D: -; length: 15; J: TRBJ1-4; CDR3: CASSLVSGSNEKLFF; DNA: TGTGCCAGCAGCTTAGTGTCAGGAAGTAATGAAAAACTGTTTTTT
size: -; V: TRBV23-1; D: -; length: 16; J: TRBJ1-5; CDR3: CASTQGGDYSNQPQHF; DNA: TGCGCCAGCACCCAAGGCGGGGATTATAGCAATCAGCCCCAGCATTTT
size: once; V: TRBV6-1; D: -; length: 14; J: TRBJ1-2; CDR3: CASRPTEGPYGYTF; DNA: TGTGCCAGCAGACCCACCGAGGGGCCCTATGGCTACACCTTC
size: -; V: TRBV5-1; D: -; length: 12; J: TRBJ2-2; CDR3: CASSLLGGELFF; DNA: TGCGCCAGCAGCTTGCTTGGTGGGGAGCTGTTTTTT
size: -; V: TRBV6-1; D: TRBD2; length: 13; J: TRBJ2-5; CDR3: CASHVSGSKTQYF; DNA: TGTGCCAGCCACGTTAGCGGGAGTAAGACCCAGTACTTC
size: -; V: TRBV4-1; D: TRBD1; length: 16; J: TRBJ1-6; CDR3: CASSQGAGGLNSPLHF; DNA: TGCGCCAGCAGCCAAGGGGCAGGGGGCCTGAATTCACCCCTCCACTTT
size: -; V: TRBV2; D: TRBD1; length: 14; J: TRBJ2-7; CDR3: CASRGQGTPYEQYF; DNA: TGTGCCAGCAGGGGACAGGGCACCCCCTACGAGCAGTACTTC
size: -; V: TRBV21-1; D: -; length: 19; J: TRBJ2-2; CDR3: CASSPRGRQSGTNTGELFF; DNA: TGTGCCAGCAGCCCTCGAGGCCGACAGAGCGGGACTAACACCGGGGAGCTGTTTTTT
size: -; V: TRBV19; D: TRBD1; length: 13; J: TRBJ1-2; CDR3: CASSDRGDYGYTF; DNA: TGTGCCAGTAGTGACAGGGGCGACTATGGCTACACCTTC
size: once; V: TRBV7-2; D: -; length: 15; J: TRBJ1-3; CDR3: CASSLVSVSGNTIYF; DNA: TGTGCCAGCAGCTTAGTCTCCGTCTCTGGAAACACCATATATTTT
size: -; V: TRBV6-1; D: -; length: 11; J: TRBJ2-7; CDR3: CASSSPYEQYF; DNA: TGTGCCAGCAGTTCCCCCTACGAGCAGTACTTC
size: few; V: TRBV10-1; D: -; length: 14; J: TRBJ1-5; CDR3: CASKGRDTDQPQHF; DNA: TGCGCCAGCAAAGGTAGGGATACCGATCAGCCCCAGCATTTT
size: -; V: TRBV7-9; D: -; length: 15; J: TRBJ1-1; CDR3: CASSSFVGGSTEAFF; DNA: TGTGCCAGCAGCTCGTTTGTGGGGGGGAGCACTGAAGCTTTCTTT
size: -; V: TRBV7-2; D: -; length: 11; J: TRBJ2-1; CDR3: CASSLQLEQFF; DNA: TGTGCCAGCAGCTTACAGCTAGAGCAGTTCTTC
size: -; V: TRBV28; D: -; length: 12; J: TRBJ1-2; CDR3: CASSPAGRGYTF; DNA: TGTGCCAGCAGTCCTGCCGGGAGAGGCTACACCTTC
size: -; V: TRBV7-3; D: -; length: 16; J: TRBJ2-1; CDR3: CASSLTAGTPYNEQFF; DNA: TGTGCCAGCAGCTTAACTGCCGGGACACCTTACAATGAGCAGTTCTTC
size: -; V: TRBV5-4; D: TRBD2; length: 13; J: TRBJ2-3; CDR3: CASSLSGLEFRYF; DNA: TGTGCCAGCAGCCTTTCTGGACTAGAATTTAGGTATTTT
size: -; V: TRBV20-1; D: -; length: 11; J: TRBJ1-1; CDR3: CSASQGGEAFF; DNA: TGCAGTGCTAGTCAGGGCGGTGAAGCTTTCTTT
size: -; V: TRBV30; D: -; length: 14; J: TRBJ1-4; CDR3: CAWSVTLDFEKLFF; DNA: TGTGCCTGGAGTGTAACCCTAGATTTTGAAAAACTGTTTTTT
size: -; V: TRBV7-2; D: -; length: 15; J: TRBJ1-5; CDR3: CASGRVGSGNQPQHF; DNA: TGTGCCAGCGGCCGTGTGGGAAGTGGCAATCAGCCCCAGCATTTT
size: -; V: TRBV19; D: TRBD2; length: 16; J: TRBJ2-7; CDR3: CASSPLAGEPNYEQYF; DNA: TGTGCCAGTAGCCCCCTAGCGGGAGAGCCCAACTACGAGCAGTACTTC
size: once; V: TRBV6-5; D: TRBD2; length: 16; J: TRBJ2-3; CDR3: CASSYLIAGARDTQYF; DNA: TGTGCCAGCAGTTACTTAATAGCGGGGGCGAGGGATACGCAGTATTTT